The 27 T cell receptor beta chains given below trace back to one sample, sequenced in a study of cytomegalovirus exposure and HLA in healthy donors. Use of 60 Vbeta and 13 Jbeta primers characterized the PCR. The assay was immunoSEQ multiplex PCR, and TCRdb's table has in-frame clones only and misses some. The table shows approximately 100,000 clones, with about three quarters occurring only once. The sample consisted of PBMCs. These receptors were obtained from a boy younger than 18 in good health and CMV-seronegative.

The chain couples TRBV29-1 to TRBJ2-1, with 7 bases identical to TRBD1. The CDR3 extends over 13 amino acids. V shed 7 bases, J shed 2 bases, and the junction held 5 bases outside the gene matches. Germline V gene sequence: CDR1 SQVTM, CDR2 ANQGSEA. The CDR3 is CSASGTAYNEQFF. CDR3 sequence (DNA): TGCAGCGCCTCCGGGACAGCCTACAATGAGCAGTTCTTC.

This CDR3 reads CASRATVEAFF. The CDR3 DNA follows: TGTGCCAGCAGGGCCACAGTTGAAGCTTTCTTT. The genes are TRBV2 and TRBJ1-1, with D hard to call. With 6 bases removed from V and 7 bases from J, the gap between germline ends came to 9 bases. Germline loops: CDR1 SNHLY, CDR2 FYNNEI. CDR3 size: 11 residues.

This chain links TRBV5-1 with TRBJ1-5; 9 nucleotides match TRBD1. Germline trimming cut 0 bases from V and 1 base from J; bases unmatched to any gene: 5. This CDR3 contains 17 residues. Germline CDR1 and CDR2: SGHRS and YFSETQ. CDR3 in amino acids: CASSLGQGGGSNQPQHF. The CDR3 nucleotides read TGCGCCAGCAGCTTGGGACAGGGGGGTGGAAGCAATCAGCCCCAGCATTTT.

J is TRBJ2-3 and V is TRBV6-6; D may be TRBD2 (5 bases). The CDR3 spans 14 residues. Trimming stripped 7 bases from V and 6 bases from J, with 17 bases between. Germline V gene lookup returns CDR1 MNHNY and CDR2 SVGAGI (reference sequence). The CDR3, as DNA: TGTGCCAGCAACCCCGGCGGAGGATGGGATACGCAGTATTTT. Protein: CASNPGGGWDTQYF.

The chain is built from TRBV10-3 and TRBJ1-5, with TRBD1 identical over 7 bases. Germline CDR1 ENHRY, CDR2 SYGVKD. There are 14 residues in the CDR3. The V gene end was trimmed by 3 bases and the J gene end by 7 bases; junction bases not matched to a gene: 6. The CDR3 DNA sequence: TGTGCCATCAGTGACGGGACAGCTAAACAGCCCCAGCATTTT. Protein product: CAISDGTAKQPQHF.

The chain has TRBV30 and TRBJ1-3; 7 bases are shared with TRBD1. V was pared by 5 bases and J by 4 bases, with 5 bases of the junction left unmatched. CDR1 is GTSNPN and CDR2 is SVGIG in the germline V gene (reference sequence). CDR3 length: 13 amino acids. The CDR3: CAWFRGSGNTIYF. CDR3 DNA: TGTGCCTGGTTCAGGGGGTCAGGAAACACCATATATTTT.

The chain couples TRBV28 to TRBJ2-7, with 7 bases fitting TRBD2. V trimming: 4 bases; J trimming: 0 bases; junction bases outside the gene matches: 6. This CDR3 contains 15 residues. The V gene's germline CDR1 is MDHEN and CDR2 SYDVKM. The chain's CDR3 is CASSSQRGPSYEQYF. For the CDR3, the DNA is TGTGCCAGCAGTTCCCAGCGGGGCCCCTCCTACGAGCAGTACTTC.

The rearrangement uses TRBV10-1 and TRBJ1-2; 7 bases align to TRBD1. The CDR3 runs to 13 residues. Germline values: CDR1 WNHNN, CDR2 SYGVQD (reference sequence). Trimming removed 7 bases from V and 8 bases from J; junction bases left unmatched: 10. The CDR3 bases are TGCGCCAGCATCATAACAGGGGAGAACGGCTACACCTTC. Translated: CASIITGENGYTF.

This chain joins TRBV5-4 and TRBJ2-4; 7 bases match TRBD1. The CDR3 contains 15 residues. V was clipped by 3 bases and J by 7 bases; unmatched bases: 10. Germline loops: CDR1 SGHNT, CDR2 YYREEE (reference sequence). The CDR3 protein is CASSSATGTFNIQYF. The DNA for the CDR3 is TGTGCCAGCAGCTCAGCGACAGGGACCTTTAACATTCAGTACTTC.

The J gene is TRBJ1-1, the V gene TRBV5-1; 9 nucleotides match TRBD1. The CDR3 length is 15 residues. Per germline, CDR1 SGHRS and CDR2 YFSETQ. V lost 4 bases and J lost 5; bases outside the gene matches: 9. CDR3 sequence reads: CASSGLGQGLTEAFF. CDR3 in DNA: TGCGCCAGCAGCGGACTGGGACAGGGACTTACTGAAGCTTTCTTT. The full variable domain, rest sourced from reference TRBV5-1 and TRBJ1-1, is KAGVTQTPRYLIKTRGQQVTLSCSPISGHRSVSWYQQTPGQGLQFLFEYFSETQRNKGNFPGRFSGRQFSNSRSEMNVSTLELGDSALYLCASSGLGQGLTEAFFGQGTRLTVV.

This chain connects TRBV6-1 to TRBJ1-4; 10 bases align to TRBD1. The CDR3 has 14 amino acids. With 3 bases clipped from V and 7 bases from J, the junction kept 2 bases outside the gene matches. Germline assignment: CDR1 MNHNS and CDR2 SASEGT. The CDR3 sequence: CASSDDRGREKLFF. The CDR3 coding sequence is TGTGCCAGCAGTGACGACAGGGGGCGTGAAAAACTGTTTTTT.

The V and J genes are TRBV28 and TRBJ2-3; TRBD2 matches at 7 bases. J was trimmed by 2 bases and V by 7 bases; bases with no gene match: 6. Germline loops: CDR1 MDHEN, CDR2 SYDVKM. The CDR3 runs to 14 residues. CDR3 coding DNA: TGTGCCAGCACAATGGCGGGGGTCACAGATACGCAGTATTTT. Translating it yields CASTMAGVTDTQYF.

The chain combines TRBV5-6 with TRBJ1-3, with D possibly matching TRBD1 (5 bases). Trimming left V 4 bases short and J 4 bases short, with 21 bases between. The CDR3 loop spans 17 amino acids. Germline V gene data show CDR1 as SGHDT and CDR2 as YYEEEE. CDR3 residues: CASSPLGDSGRGNTIYF. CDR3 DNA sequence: TGTGCCAGCAGCCCACTGGGGGACTCGGGGCGCGGAAACACCATATATTTT.

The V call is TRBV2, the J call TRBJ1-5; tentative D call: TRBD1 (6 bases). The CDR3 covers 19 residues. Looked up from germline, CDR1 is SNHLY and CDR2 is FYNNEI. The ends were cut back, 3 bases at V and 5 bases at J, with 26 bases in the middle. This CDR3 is CASSDRVLTGRVGYQPQHF. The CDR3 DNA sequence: TGTGCCAGCAGTGATAGGGTATTGACAGGAAGGGTAGGCTATCAGCCCCAGCATTTT. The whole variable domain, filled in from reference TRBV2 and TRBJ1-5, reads EPEVTQTPSHQVTQMGQEVILRCVPISNHLYFYWYRQILGQKVEFLVSFYNNEISEKSEIFDDQFSVERPDGSNFTLKIRSTKLEDSAMYFCASSDRVLTGRVGYQPQHFGDGTRLSIL.

Here the CDR3 reads CASSSKLGSNQPQHF. The CDR3 DNA is TGTGCCAGCAGCTCGAAGTTGGGCAGCAATCAGCCCCAGCATTTT. The chain has TRBV5-6 and TRBJ1-5; D remains unclear. CDR3 length: 15 amino acids. V was clipped by 3 bases and J by 1 base, with 11 bases between them. The germline CDR1 and CDR2 sequences are SGHDT and YYEEEE. Variable domain in full (rest from reference TRBV5-6 and TRBJ1-5): DAGVTQSPTHLIKTRGQQVTLRCSPKSGHDTVSWYQQALGQGPQFIFQYYEEEERQRGNFPDRFSGHQFPNYSSELNVNALLLGDSALYLCASSSKLGSNQPQHFGDGTRLSIL.

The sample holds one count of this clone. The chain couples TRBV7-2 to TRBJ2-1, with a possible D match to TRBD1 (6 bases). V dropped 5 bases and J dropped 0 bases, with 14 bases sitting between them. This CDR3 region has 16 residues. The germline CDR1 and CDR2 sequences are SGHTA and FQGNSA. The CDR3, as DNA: TGTGCCAGCAGCGTCGCAGGGGCCCGCTCCTACAATGAGCAGTTCTTC. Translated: CASSVAGARSYNEQFF.

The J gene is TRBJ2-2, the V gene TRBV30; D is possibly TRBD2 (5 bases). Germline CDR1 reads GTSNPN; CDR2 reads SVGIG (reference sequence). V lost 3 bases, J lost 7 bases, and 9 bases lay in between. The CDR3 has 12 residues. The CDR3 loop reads CAWSGVGGELFF. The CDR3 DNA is TGTGCCTGGAGCGGGGTTGGCGGGGAGCTGTTTTTT. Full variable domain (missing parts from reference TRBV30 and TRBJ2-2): SQTIHQWPATLVQPVGSPLSLECTVEGTSNPNLYWYRQAAGRGLQLLFYSVGIGQISSEVPQNLSASRPQDRQFILSSKKLLLSDSGFYLCAWSGVGGELFFGEGSRLTVL.

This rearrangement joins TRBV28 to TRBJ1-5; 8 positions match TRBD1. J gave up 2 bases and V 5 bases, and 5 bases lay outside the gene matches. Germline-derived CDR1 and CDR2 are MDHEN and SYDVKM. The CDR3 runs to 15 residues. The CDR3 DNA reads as TGTGCCAGCAGTACAGGGGGTGGGGGCAATCAGCCCCAGCATTTT. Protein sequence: CASSTGGGGNQPQHF.

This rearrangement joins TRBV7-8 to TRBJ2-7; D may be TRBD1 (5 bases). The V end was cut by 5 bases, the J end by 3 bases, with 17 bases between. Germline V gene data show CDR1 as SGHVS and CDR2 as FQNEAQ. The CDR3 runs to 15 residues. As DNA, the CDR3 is TGTGCCAGCAGCCTAATAGGGGCCCCCCGCTACGAGCAGTACTTC. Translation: CASSLIGAPRYEQYF. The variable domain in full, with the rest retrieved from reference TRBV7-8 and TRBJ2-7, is GAGVSQSPRYKVAKRGQDVALRCDPISGHVSLFWYQQALGQGPEFLTYFQNEAQLDKSGLPSDRFFAERPEGSVSTLKIQRTQQEDSAVYLCASSLIGAPRYEQYFGPGTRLTVT.

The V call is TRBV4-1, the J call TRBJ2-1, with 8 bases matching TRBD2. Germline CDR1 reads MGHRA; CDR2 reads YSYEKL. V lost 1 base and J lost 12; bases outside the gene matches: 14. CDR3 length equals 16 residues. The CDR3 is CASSQVGGGPIRGQFF. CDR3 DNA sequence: TGCGCCAGCAGCCAAGTTGGCGGGGGGCCAATACGCGGGCAGTTCTTC.

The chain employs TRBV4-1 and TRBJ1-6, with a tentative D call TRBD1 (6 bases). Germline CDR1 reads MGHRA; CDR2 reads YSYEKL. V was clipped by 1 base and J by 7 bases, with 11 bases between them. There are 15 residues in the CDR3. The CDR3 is CASSQAGQGNSPLHF. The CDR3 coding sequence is TGCGCCAGCAGCCAAGCAGGTCAGGGGAATTCACCCCTCCACTTT.

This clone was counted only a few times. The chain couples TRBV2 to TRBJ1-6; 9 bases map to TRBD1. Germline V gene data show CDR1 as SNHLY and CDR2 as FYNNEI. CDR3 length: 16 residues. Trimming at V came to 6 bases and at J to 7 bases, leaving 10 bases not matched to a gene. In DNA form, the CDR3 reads TGTGCCAGCAGCGCCACGGGACAGGGATCGAATTCACCCCTCCACTTT. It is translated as CASSATGQGSNSPLHF.

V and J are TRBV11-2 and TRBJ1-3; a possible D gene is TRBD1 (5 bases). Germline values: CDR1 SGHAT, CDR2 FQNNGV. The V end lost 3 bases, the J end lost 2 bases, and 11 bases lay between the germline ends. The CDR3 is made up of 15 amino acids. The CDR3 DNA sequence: TGTGCCAGCAGCTTGGGGCAGTCGACTGGAAACACCATATATTTT. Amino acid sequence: CASSLGQSTGNTIYF.

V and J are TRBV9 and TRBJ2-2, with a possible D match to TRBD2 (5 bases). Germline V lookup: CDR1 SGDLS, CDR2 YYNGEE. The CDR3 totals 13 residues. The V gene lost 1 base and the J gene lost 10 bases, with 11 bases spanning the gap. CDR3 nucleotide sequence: TGTGCCAGCAGCGTAAACGGGGATGAGGAGCTGTTTTTT. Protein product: CASSVNGDEELFF. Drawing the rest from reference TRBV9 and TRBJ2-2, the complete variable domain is DSGVTQTPKHLITATGQRVTLRCSPRSGDLSVYWYQQSLDQGLQFLIQYYNGEERAKGNILERFSAQQFPDLHSELNLSSLELGDSALYFCASSVNGDEELFFGEGSRLTVL.

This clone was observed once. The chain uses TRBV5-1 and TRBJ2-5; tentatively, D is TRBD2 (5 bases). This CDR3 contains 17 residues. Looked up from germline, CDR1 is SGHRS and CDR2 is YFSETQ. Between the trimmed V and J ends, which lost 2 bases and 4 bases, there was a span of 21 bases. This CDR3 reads CASSFGSTVPRGETQYF. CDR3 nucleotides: TGCGCCAGCAGCTTCGGCAGCACAGTCCCCCGGGGAGAGACCCAGTACTTC.

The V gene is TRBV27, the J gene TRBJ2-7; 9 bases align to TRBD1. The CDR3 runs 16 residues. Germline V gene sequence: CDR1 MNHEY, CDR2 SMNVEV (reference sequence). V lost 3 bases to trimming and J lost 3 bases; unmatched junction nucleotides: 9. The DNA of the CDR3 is TGTGCCAGCAGTTTTTCCCCCGGGACAGGGCGCTACGAGCAGTACTTC. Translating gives CASSFSPGTGRYEQYF.

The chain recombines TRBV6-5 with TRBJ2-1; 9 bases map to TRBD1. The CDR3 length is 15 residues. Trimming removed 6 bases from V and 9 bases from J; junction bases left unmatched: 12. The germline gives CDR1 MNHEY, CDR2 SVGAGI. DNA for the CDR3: TGTGCCAGCAGCCATCTCCGGGACAGGGAGGGTGAGCAGTTCTTC. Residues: CASSHLRDREGEQFF.